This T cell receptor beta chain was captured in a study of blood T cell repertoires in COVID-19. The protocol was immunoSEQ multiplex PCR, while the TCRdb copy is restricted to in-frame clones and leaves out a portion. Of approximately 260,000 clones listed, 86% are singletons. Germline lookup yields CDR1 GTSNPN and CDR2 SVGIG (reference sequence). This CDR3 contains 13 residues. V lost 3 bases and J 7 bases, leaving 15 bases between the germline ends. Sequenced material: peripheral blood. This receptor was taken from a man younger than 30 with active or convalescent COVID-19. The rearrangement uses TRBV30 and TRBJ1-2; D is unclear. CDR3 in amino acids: CAWREPWEGGYTF. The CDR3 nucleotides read TGTGCCTGGAGGGAGCCGTGGGAGGGTGGCTACACCTTC.